One TCR beta chain is described in this entry. Antigen: not known. The method was immunoSEQ multiplex PCR; TCRdb's version includes in-frame clones alone and lacks a portion of them. The table includes 200,000 to 300,000 clones, less than 95% detected once. This specimen comes from a study of cytomegalovirus exposure and HLA in healthy donors. Background on the study: In a later analysis, it was reported that the 110 or so validation repertoires had been produced on the same platform as the 700 or so repertoires belonging to the first cohort.

V lost 4 bases, J lost 1 base, and 6 bases stayed unmatched. The germline V gene encodes CDR1 SGHRS and CDR2 YFSETQ. This CDR3 has 15 amino acids. General study findings and limits: Subsequent analysis found a tendency for first-cohort TCR clusters to co-occur within the 90 to 150 validation repertoires. Across donors, most TCRs were seen rarely, yet some public ones were widespread. The investigators catalogued 180 or so TCR beta chains as cytomegalovirus-associated.

Sequenced sample: PBMCs. The chain uses TRBV5-1 and TRBJ2-5, with 8 bases that match TRBD1. The clonotype comes from a woman in her 30s in good health and CMV-seronegative. CDR3 bases: TGCGCCAGCAGCACAGGGGGTGGGCCCCAAGAGACCCAGTACTTC. Protein: CASSTGGGPQETQYF.